These T cell receptor beta chains were read from a single sample in a study of CD8+CD57+ T cells in acquired aplastic anemia. One entry per CDR3 protein, called by TCRdb with MiXCR from the reads. The table has 350,000 to 450,000 distinct CDR3 sequences, around 72% seen once. Sequencing used sorted CD4+, CD8+, or CD8+CD57+ T cells (not recorded which) from PBMCs. The receptor set was obtained from a human donor in good health, serving as a control. CDR3s include the opening cysteine and the closing phenylalanine or tryptophan. D genes are given only for firm matches. Clone size appears in some rows only: once, few, many, or a class for an expanded clone.

CDR3 | DNA | V | size | D | J
CASSLAVVNTGELFF | TGCGCCAGCAGCTTGGCCGTGGTGAACACCGGGGAGCTGTTTTTT | TRBV5-1 | NA | NA | TRBJ2-2
CASSPPRNEQFF | TGTGCCAGCTCACCTCCACGCAATGAGCAGTTCTTC | TRBV7-8 | NA | NA | TRBJ2-1
CASSDARGGVYNEQFF | TGTGCCAGCAGTGACGCGCGGGGGGGCGTTTACAATGAGCAGTTCTTC | TRBV2 | few | TRBD2 | TRBJ2-1
CASSYTTSGSYEQYF | TGTGCCAGCAGTTACACGACTAGCGGCTCCTACGAGCAGTACTTC | TRBV6-2/TRBV6-3 | many | TRBD2 | TRBJ2-7
CSARSHGLNGYTF | TGCAGTGCTAGGAGCCACGGCTTGAACGGCTACACCTTC | TRBV20-1 | NA | NA | TRBJ1-2
CASSGESEAFF | TGTGCCAGCAGTGGGGAGAGTGAAGCTTTCTTT | TRBV6-5 | NA | NA | TRBJ1-1
CASSLASRTYEQYF | TGTGCCAGCAGCTTAGCCAGCCGTACCTACGAGCAGTACTTC | TRBV2 | NA | NA | TRBJ2-7
CATSRKGREYNQQFF | TGTGCCACCAGCAGAAAAGGGAGAGAATACAATCAGCAGTTCTTC | TRBV15 | NA | NA | TRBJ2-1
CASSPEGGYNSPLHF | TGCGCCAGCAGCCCAGAGGGGGGCTATAATTCACCCCTCCACTTT | TRBV4-3 | once | NA | TRBJ1-6
CASGDQGENEQFF | TGTGCCAGCGGTGATCAGGGGGAGAATGAGCAGTTCTTC | TRBV6-2/TRBV6-3 | NA | TRBD1 | TRBJ2-1
CASRPQSTGGSYNEQFF | TGTGCCAGCAGACCACAATCCACGGGGGGGAGCTACAATGAGCAGTTCTTC | TRBV27 | many | TRBD2 | TRBJ2-1
CSARDPSAVTLDTGEPFF | TGCAGTGCTAGAGATCCTTCGGCGGTAACCCTCGACACCGGGGAGCCGTTTTTT | TRBV20-1 | once | NA | TRBJ2-2
CASSFTSRIDKQYF | TGTGCCAGCAGCTTCACGTCACGGATAGATAAGCAGTACTTT | TRBV7-9 | once | NA | TRBJ2-3
CASSRDRGRSPLHF | TGTGCCAGCAGTCGGGACCGGGGGAGGTCACCCCTCCACTTT | TRBV19 | once | NA | TRBJ1-6
CASSSAKEGDTPLHF | TGTGCCAGCAGCTCCGCCAAGGAGGGCGATACACCCCTCCACTTT | TRBV9 | NA | NA | TRBJ1-6
CASSAIRTVMNQPQHF | TGTGCCAGTAGTGCTATCCGGACAGTGATGAATCAGCCCCAGCATTTT | TRBV19 | NA | NA | TRBJ1-5
CASSQDLGHCYGYTF | TGTGCCAGCAGCCAAGATCTTGGACACTGCTATGGCTACACCTTC | TRBV5-1 | NA | NA | TRBJ1-2
CASSCRGTYEQYFF | TGTGCCAGCAGCTGTCGCGGGACCTACGAGCAGTACTTCTTT | TRBV7-2 | NA | NA | TRBJ1-6
CASRATGNYGPLSGNTIYF | TGTGCCAGCAGAGCTACAGGGAACTATGGACCTCTCTCTGGAAACACCATATATTTT | TRBV5-1 | once | NA | TRBJ1-3
CASSSSSRQPTMRF | TGTGCCAGCAGCTCCAGCAGCCGACAACCTACAATGCGCTTT | TRBV7-2 | NA | NA | TRBJ1-5
CSASRSRFVTQYF | TGCAGTGCTAGTCGTAGCCGCTTTGTTACGCAGTATTTT | TRBV20-1 | NA | NA | TRBJ2-3
CASSDGGGTVDTQYF | TGTGCCAGCAGTGATGGAGGGGGGACAGTAGATACGCAGTATTTT | TRBV25-1 | NA | NA | TRBJ2-3
CSVRRDSHYEQYF | TGCAGTGTTCGCCGGGACAGCCACTACGAGCAGTACTTC | TRBV20-1 | NA | TRBD1 | TRBJ2-7
CASSLRGTGLGNTIYF | TGTGCCAGCAGCTTAAGGGGGACAGGACTCGGAAACACCATATATTTT | TRBV7-3 | many | TRBD1 | TRBJ1-3
CASSTRAGVRQYF | TGTGCCAGCAGCACCCGAGCGGGAGTAAGGCAGTACTTC | TRBV5-8 | NA | TRBD2 | TRBJ2-7
CASSLRGTDSSYEF | TGTGCCAGCAGCTTACGAGGGACGGATAGCTCCTACGAGTTC | TRBV7-3 | NA | NA | TRBJ2-5
CASSQDLSGGSTDTQYF | TGTGCCAGCAGCCAAGATCTCAGCGGGGGGAGCACAGATACGCAGTATTTT | TRBV3-1 | once | TRBD2 | TRBJ2-3
CASSRTGQGALGYTF | TGTGCCAGTAGTAGGACTGGACAGGGGGCGCTTGGCTACACCTTC | TRBV19 | NA | TRBD1 | TRBJ1-2
CASSFANLGQGNYTF | TGTGCCAGCAGCTTCGCCAACCTGGGACAGGGGAACTACACCTTC | TRBV5-8 | many | TRBD1 | TRBJ1-2
CASSFLGRAQETQYF | TGTGCCAGCAGTTTCCTTGGACGGGCTCAAGAGACCCAGTACTTC | TRBV5-1 | NA | NA | TRBJ2-5
CASSLQGRPYEQYF | TGTGCCAGCAGCTTGCAGGGGAGACCCTACGAGCAGTACTTC | TRBV5-6 | NA | NA | TRBJ2-7
CATQGTHARDCAYTF | TGTGCCACGCAGGGCACGCACGCTCGTGACTGTGCTTACACCTTC | TRBV19 | NA | NA | TRBJ1-2
CASSLERREETQYF | TGTGCCAGCAGCTTGGAGAGGAGAGAAGAGACCCAGTACTTC | TRBV5-8 | few | NA | TRBJ2-5
CASSFPTVYGYTF | TGTGCCAGCAGCTTCCCCACCGTCTATGGCTACACCTTC | TRBV7-2 | many | NA | TRBJ1-2
CASSRGSGGYEQYF | TGTGCCAGCAGCCGTGGGAGCGGGGGCTACGAGCAGTACTTC | TRBV7-2 | NA | TRBD2 | TRBJ2-7
CSLGGASTDTQYF | TGCAGTTTAGGCGGGGCGAGCACAGATACGCAGTATTTT | TRBV20-1 | NA | NA | TRBJ2-3
CASIEGLNTEAFF | TGTGCCAGCATTGAGGGGTTAAACACTGAAGCTTTCTTT | TRBV2 | once | NA | TRBJ1-1
CARSTGPRNQPQHF | TGCGCCAGATCGACAGGGCCGCGCAATCAGCCCCAGCATTTT | TRBV10-1 | many | TRBD1 | TRBJ1-5
CSVQGTNTEAFF | TGCAGCGTACAGGGGACGAACACTGAAGCTTTCTTT | TRBV29-1 | NA | TRBD1 | TRBJ1-1
CASSPRQEQGPEAFF | TGTGCCAGCAGCCCCAGGCAAGAACAGGGACCTGAAGCTTTCTTT | TRBV9 | many | NA | TRBJ1-1
CAISEPGMGASPLHF | TGTGCCATCAGTGAGCCCGGGATGGGGGCGTCACCCCTCCACTTT | TRBV10-3 | few | NA | TRBJ1-6
CASGGGLKGGSNQPQYF | TGTGCCAGTGGGGGAGGGTTGAAAGGTGGTAGCAATCAGCCCCAGTACTTC | TRBV19 | NA | TRBD2 | TRBJ2-5
CASNPGRKDTQYF | TGTGCCAGTAATCCGGGACGCAAAGACACGCAGTATTTT | TRBV19 | NA | NA | TRBJ2-3
CASSEGMDLSGTDTQYF | TGCGCCAGCAGTGAGGGGATGGACCTATCTGGTACAGATACGCAGTATTTT | TRBV10-1 | few | NA | TRBJ2-3
CASSTPGQAYEKLFF | TGTGCCAGCAGCACGCCGGGACAGGCTTATGAAAAACTGTTTTTT | TRBV7-9 | NA | TRBD1 | TRBJ1-4
CASSEQGRVPYNEQFF | TGTGCCAGCAGCGAACAGGGGCGGGTCCCCTACAATGAGCAGTTCTTC | TRBV7-2 | NA | TRBD1 | TRBJ2-1